The 17 T cell receptor beta chains in this list originate from one sample, sequenced in a study of T cell responses to AZD1222 COVID-19 vaccine. The table came from immunoSEQ multiplex PCR; TCRdb's copy has only in-frame clones and leaves some out. Among about 100,000 clones listed, just over 85% were seen once. The starting material was peripheral blood, obtained on day 0 of AZD1222 vaccination. The receptors derive from an adult in good health.

This clone has a single count. The CDR3: CASSIGGPYEQYF. For the CDR3, the DNA is TGTGCCAGCAGCATCGGAGGCCCATACGAGCAGTACTTC. The V gene is TRBV7-2, the J gene TRBJ2-7, with TRBD2 as a possible D gene (5 bases). V shed 5 bases and J shed 4 bases, with 12 bases lying between them. The CDR3 is 13 residues long. Per germline, CDR1 SGHTA and CDR2 FQGNSA.

This chain uses TRBV2 with TRBJ2-1, with TRBD2 matching 8 bases. Germline lookup yields CDR1 SNHLY and CDR2 FYNNEI. The V and J ends lost 9 bases and 0 bases, in that order; junction bases with no gene match: 4. The CDR3 contains 14 residues. The CDR3 DNA reads as TGTGCCAGTACCGGGACTAGCTCCTACAATGAGCAGTTCTTC. Amino acid sequence: CASTGTSSYNEQFF.

This chain connects TRBV7-9 to TRBJ2-5; D remains unclear. CDR1 and CDR2 from the germline V gene are SEHNR and FQNEAQ (reference sequence). This CDR3 spans 14 amino acids. Deletions cut 0 bases from V and 4 bases from J, with 9 bases between. The CDR3 DNA follows: TGTGCCAGCAGCTTAGCTCCGGCAGTAGAGACCCAGTACTTC. It is translated as CASSLAPAVETQYF.

The genes are TRBV7-2 and TRBJ1-5; D not resolved. This CDR3 is built from 15 residues. Germline V gives CDR1 SGHTA, CDR2 FQGNSA. V lost 5 bases, J lost 2 bases, and 13 bases lay in between. CDR3 sequence (DNA): TGTGCCAGCAGCCGCGTCCCAACAGGCAATCAGCCCCAGCATTTT. It encodes CASSRVPTGNQPQHF.

The gene calls are TRBV4-1 and TRBJ2-1, with D unclear. Deletions cut 1 base from V and 6 bases from J, with 16 bases between. Germline V gene lookup returns CDR1 MGHRA and CDR2 YSYEKL. The CDR3 consists of 16 residues. CDR3 coding DNA: TGCGCCAGCAGCCAAGGGTTACGGGCCTTAGCCAATGAGCAGTTCTTC. It translates to CASSQGLRALANEQFF.

CDR3 sequence reads: CASSLLGQNTYEQYF. The CDR3 nucleotides read TGTGCCAGCAGCTTGCTTGGACAAAATACCTACGAGCAGTACTTC. This rearrangement joins TRBV5-5 to TRBJ2-7; D is possibly TRBD1 (5 bases). V was shortened by 1 base and J by 2 bases, with 13 bases between the two germline ends. Germline V lookup: CDR1 SGHKS, CDR2 YYEKEE (reference sequence). CDR3 length: 15 residues.

This clone was detected once. The V and J genes are TRBV24-1 and TRBJ1-1; a weak D match, TRBD1 (6 bases). Germline V gives CDR1 KGHDR, CDR2 SFDVKD. The CDR3 totals 20 residues. V lost 5 bases and J 2 bases, leaving 29 bases between the germline ends. CDR3 in DNA: TGTGCCACCAGTGTATACAGTCCGGAGGATGAGGGGGTCCCCAACACTGAAGCTTTCTTT. Amino acids: CATSVYSPEDEGVPNTEAFF.

The chain couples TRBV27 to TRBJ2-7; TRBD1 might be the D (6 bases). The CDR3 runs to 19 residues. Germline assignment: CDR1 MNHEY and CDR2 SMNVEV (reference sequence). Trimming removed 6 bases from V and 2 bases from J, with 29 bases in between. CDR3 loop: CASSPKGVVTGFGTYEQYF. The CDR3 DNA sequence: TGTGCCAGCAGCCCCAAGGGGGTAGTCACAGGATTCGGCACCTACGAGCAGTACTTC.

This clone counts as medium-sized. The chain carries TRBV30 and TRBJ1-1, with unresolved D. The germline V gene encodes CDR1 GTSNPN and CDR2 SVGIG (reference sequence). The CDR3 contains 12 residues. Deletions cut 2 bases from V and 4 bases from J, with 8 bases between. The CDR3, as DNA: TGTGCCTGGAGTAGAGGGTTCACTGAAGCTTTCTTT. Translated: CAWSRGFTEAFF.

The rearrangement uses TRBV30 and TRBJ2-7; 11 bases map to TRBD1. Trimming at V came to 0 bases and at J to 3 bases, leaving 4 bases not matched to a gene. CDR1 is GTSNPN and CDR2 is SVGIG in the germline V gene (reference sequence). This CDR3 has 15 amino acids. In DNA, the CDR3 is TGTGCCTGGAGTGTAGGCGGGACAGGGGGCTACGAGCAGTACTTC. Translated: CAWSVGGTGGYEQYF. Full variable domain (remainder filled in from reference TRBV30 and TRBJ2-7): SQTIHQWPATLVQPVGSPLSLECTVEGTSNPNLYWYRQAAGRGLQLLFYSVGIGQISSEVPQNLSASRPQDRQFILSSKKLLLSDSGFYLCAWSVGGTGGYEQYFGPGTRLTVT.

V is TRBV7-2 and J is TRBJ1-1; D gene uncertain. CDR3 length: 12 residues. The V gene's germline CDR1 is SGHTA and CDR2 FQGNSA. V was pared by 1 base and J by 10 bases, with 10 bases between. DNA for the CDR3: TGTGCCAGCAGCTTAGTGAGGAGGCCAGCTTTCTTT. Protein product: CASSLVRRPAFF.

V gene TRBV14 combines with J gene TRBJ2-5, with D perhaps matching TRBD1 or TRBD2 (5 bases each). Trimming left V 1 base short and J 5 bases short, with 14 bases between. From germline, CDR1 is SGHDN and CDR2 FVKESK. This CDR3 spans 15 amino acids. The chain's CDR3 is CASSQAPGPRETQYF. The DNA for the CDR3 is TGTGCCAGCAGCCAAGCCCCGGGACCCAGGGAGACCCAGTACTTC.

The J gene is TRBJ2-3, the V gene TRBV28; no clear D. CDR3 size: 14 residues. Germline CDR1 is MDHEN and CDR2 is SYDVKM. V was trimmed by 2 bases and J by 2 bases, leaving 8 bases between them. The CDR3 nucleotides are TGTGCCAGCAGTTTAGAGGCTTACACAGATACGCAGTATTTT. The encoded protein is CASSLEAYTDTQYF.

The chain links TRBV7-6 to TRBJ2-7; D gene uncertain. The V and J ends lost 3 bases and 0 bases respectively, with 9 bases between them. CDR3 size: 14 residues. Germline CDR1 is SGHVS and CDR2 is FNYEAQ. This CDR3 reads CASSFGPASYEQYF. Here the CDR3 DNA reads TGTGCCAGCAGCTTCGGGCCTGCCTCCTACGAGCAGTACTTC.

The chain combines TRBV25-1 with TRBJ2-7; TRBD1 matches at 9 bases. Looked up from germline, CDR1 is MGHDK and CDR2 is SYGVNS. The CDR3 totals 15 residues. The V and J ends lost 4 bases and 2 bases, in that order; junction bases with no gene match: 6. CDR3 protein: CASSGVGTGTYEQYF. CDR3 sequence (DNA): TGTGCCAGCAGTGGGGTCGGGACAGGGACCTACGAGCAGTACTTC.

The rearrangement joins TRBV19 to TRBJ1-1, with 9 positions matching TRBD1. Germline CDR1 and CDR2: LNHDA and SQIVND (reference sequence). The trim removed 5 bases at V and 6 bases at J, leaving 16 bases unmatched. This CDR3 has 17 residues. The CDR3, as DNA: TGTGCCAGTAGTCCCAGACAGGGGGATCTGGTCGATTCTGAAGCTTTCTTT. Amino acid sequence: CASSPRQGDLVDSEAFF.

The CDR3 DNA sequence: TGTGCCTGCTCCGGGGGACTTGGGTTCACCGGGGAGCTGTTTTTT. Translated: CACSGGLGFTGELFF. The chain links TRBV30 to TRBJ2-2, with D perhaps matching TRBD2 (6 bases). The CDR3 sequence is 15 residues long. Trimming took off 6 bases at V and 4 bases at J, with 18 bases between the two ends. Germline V CDR1 and CDR2: GTSNPN, SVGIG (reference sequence).